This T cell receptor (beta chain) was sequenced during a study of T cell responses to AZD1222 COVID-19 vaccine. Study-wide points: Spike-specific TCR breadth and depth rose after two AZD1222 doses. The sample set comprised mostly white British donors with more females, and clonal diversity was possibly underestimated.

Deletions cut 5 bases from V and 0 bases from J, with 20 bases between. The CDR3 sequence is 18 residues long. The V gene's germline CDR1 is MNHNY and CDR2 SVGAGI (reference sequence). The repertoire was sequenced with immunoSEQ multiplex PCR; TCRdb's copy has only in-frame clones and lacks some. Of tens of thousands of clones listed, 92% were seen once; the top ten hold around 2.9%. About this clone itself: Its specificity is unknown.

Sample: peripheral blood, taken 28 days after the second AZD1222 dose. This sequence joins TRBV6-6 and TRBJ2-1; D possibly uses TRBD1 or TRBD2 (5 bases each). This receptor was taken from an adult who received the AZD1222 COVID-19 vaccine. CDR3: CASSQLRDVGFSYNEQFF. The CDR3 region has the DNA TGTGCCAGCAGTCAACTTAGGGACGTGGGGTTCTCCTACAATGAGCAGTTCTTC.